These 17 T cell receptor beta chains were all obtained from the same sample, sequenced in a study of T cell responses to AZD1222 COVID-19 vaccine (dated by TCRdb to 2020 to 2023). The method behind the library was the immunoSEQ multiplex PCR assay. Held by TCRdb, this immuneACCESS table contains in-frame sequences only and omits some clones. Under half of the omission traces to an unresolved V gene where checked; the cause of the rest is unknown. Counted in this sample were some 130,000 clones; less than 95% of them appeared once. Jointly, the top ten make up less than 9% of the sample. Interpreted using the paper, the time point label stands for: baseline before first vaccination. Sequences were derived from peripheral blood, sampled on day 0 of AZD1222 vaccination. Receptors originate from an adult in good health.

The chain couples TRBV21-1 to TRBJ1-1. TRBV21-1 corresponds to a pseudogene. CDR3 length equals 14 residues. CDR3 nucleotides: TGTGCCAGCAGCTTTTCGGTCCGGGGGATTGAAGCTTTCTTT. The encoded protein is CASSFSVRGIEAFF.

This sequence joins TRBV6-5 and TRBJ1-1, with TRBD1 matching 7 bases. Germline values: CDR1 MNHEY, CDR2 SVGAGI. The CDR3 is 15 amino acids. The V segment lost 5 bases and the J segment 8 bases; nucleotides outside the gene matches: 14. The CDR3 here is CASSTTGRQSSEAFF. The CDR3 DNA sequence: TGTGCCAGCAGTACGACAGGGCGGCAGTCCTCAGAAGCTTTCTTT.

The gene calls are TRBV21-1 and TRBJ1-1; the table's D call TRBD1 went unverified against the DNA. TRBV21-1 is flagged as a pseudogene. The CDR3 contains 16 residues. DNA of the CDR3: TGTGCCAGCAGCACGTACAGGGTGGAGTTATACACTGAAGCTTTCTTT. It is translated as CASSTYRVELYTEAFF.

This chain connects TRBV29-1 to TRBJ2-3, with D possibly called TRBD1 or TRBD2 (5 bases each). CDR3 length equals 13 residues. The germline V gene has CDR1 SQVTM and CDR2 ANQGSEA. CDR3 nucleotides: TGCAGTGGCCGGGGCGGGTCCACAGATACGCAGTATTTT. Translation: CSGRGGSTDTQYF.

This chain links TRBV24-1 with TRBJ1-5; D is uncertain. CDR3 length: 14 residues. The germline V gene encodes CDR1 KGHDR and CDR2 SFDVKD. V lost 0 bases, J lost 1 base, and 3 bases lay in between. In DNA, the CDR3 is TGTGCCACCAGTGATTTGCAAAGCAATCAGCCCCAGCATTTT. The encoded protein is CATSDLQSNQPQHF.

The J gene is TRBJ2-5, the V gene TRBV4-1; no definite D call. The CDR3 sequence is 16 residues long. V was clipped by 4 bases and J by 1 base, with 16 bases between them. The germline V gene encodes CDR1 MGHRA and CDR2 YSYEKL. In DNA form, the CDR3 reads TGCGCCAGCAGCCTACCATCAAGGGCCGGCCAAGAGACCCAGTACTTC. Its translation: CASSLPSRAGQETQYF.

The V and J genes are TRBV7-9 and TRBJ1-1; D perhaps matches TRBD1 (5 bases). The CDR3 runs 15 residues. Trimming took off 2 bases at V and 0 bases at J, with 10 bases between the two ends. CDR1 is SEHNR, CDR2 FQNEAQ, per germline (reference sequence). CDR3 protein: CASSLRQGLNTEAFF. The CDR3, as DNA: TGTGCCAGCAGCTTACGCCAGGGATTGAACACTGAAGCTTTCTTT. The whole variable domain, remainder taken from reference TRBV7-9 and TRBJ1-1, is DTGVSQNPRHKITKRGQNVTFRCDPISEHNRLYWYRQTLGQGPEFLTYFQNEAQLEKSRLLSDRFSAERPKGSFSTLEIQRTEQGDSAMYLCASSLRQGLNTEAFFGQGTRLTVV.

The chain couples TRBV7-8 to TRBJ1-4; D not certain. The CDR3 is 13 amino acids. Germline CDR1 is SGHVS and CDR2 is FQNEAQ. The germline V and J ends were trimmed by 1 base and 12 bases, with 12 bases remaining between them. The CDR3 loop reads CASSLGPGLELFF. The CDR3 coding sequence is TGTGCCAGCAGCTTAGGCCCCGGATTGGAACTGTTTTTT.

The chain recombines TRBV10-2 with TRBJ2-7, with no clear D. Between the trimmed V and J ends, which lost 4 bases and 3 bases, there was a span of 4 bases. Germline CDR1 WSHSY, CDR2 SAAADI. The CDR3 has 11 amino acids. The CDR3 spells CASSGDYEQYF. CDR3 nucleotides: TGCGCCAGCAGTGGGGACTACGAGCAGTACTTC.

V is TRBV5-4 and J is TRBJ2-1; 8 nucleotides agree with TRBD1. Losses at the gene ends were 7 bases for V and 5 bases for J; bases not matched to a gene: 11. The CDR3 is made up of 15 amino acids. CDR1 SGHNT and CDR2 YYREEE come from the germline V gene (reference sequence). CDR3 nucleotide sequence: TGTGCCAGCTCCCAGGCGGGACAGGTCCACAATGAGCAGTTCTTC. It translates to CASSQAGQVHNEQFF.

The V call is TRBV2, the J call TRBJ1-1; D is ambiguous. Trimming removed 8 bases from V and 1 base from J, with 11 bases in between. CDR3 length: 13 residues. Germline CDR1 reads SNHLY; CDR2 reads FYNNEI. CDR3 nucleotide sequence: TGTGCCAGCGGGGAACGGGGGAACACTGAAGCTTTCTTT. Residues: CASGERGNTEAFF.

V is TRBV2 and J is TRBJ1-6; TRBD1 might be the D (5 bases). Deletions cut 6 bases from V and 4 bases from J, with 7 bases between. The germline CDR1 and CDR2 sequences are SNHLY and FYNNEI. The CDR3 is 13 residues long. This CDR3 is CASRAGYNSPLHF. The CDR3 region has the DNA TGTGCCAGCAGGGCAGGGTATAATTCACCCCTCCACTTT. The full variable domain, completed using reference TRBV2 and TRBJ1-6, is EPEVTQTPSHQVTQMGQEVILRCVPISNHLYFYWYRQILGQKVEFLVSFYNNEISEKSEIFDDQFSVERPDGSNFTLKIRSTKLEDSAMYFCASRAGYNSPLHFGNGTRLTVT.

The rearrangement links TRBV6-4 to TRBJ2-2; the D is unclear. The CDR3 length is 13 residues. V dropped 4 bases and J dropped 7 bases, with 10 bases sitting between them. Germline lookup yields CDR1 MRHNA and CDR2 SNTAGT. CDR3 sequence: CASSGQLNGELFF. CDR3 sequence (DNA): TGTGCCAGCAGTGGGCAGTTAAACGGGGAGCTGTTTTTT.

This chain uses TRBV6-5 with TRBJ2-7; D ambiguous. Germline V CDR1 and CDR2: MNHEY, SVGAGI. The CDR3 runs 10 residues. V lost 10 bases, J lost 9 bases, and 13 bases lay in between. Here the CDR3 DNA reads TGTGCCACGTGGGGTATGGTGCAGTACTTC. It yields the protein CATWGMVQYF.

Here the CDR3 reads CASSVAGAGESTEAFF. The CDR3 bases are TGTGCCAGCAGCGTAGCCGGAGCAGGGGAATCCACTGAAGCTTTCTTT. The chain employs TRBV9 and TRBJ1-1; weak D call: TRBD1 (6 bases). Germline CDR1 is SGDLS and CDR2 is YYNGEE. There are 16 residues in the CDR3. V was trimmed by 0 bases and J by 4 bases, leaving 16 bases between them.

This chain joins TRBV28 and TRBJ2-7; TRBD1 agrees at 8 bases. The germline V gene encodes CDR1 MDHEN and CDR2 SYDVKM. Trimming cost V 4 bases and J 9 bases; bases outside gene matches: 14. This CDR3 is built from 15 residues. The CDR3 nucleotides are TGTGCCAGCAGTTCCCTAGCAGGGGGCGGAATGAGGCAGTACTTC. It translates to CASSSLAGGGMRQYF.

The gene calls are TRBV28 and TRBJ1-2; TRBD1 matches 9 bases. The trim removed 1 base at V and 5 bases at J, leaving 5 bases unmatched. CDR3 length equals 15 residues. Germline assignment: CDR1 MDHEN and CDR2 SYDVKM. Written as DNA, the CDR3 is TGTGCCAGCAGTTTATTGACGACAGGGGGTTATGGCTACACCTTC. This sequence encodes CASSLLTTGGYGYTF.